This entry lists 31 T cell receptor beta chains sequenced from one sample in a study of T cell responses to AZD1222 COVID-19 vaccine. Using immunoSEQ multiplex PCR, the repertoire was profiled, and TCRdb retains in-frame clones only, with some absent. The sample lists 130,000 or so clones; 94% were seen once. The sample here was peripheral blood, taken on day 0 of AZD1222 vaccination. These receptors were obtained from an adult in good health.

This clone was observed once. The CDR3: CASSTGQGIENSPLHF. The DNA of the CDR3 is TGCGCCAGCAGCACCGGACAGGGCATTGAGAATTCACCCCTCCACTTT. The chain links TRBV5-1 to TRBJ1-6, with 8 bases aligning to TRBD1. This CDR3 region has 16 residues. Germline V gene sequence: CDR1 SGHRS, CDR2 YFSETQ. Trimming cost V 4 bases and J 7 bases; bases outside gene matches: 10.

CDR3 sequence reads: CASSQDYGGLGEKLFF. The DNA of the CDR3 is TGTGCCAGCAGCCAAGATTATGGGGGGCTGGGAGAAAAACTGTTTTTT. J is TRBJ1-4 and V is TRBV3-1 (or the pseudogene TRBV3-2), with a weak D call TRBD1 (6 bases). Looked up from germline, CDR1 is LGHDT and CDR2 is YNNKEL (reference sequence). The CDR3 length is 16 residues. The ends were cut back, 0 bases at V and 8 bases at J, with 16 bases in the middle.

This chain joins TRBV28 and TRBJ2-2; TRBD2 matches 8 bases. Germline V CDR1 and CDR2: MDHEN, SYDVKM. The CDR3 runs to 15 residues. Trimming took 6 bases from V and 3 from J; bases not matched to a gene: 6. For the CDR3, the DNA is TGTGCCAGCAGAGCGGGGGACACCGACACCGGGGAGCTGTTTTTT. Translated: CASRAGDTDTGELFF. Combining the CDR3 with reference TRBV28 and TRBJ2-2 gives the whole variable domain DVKVTQSSRYLVKRTGEKVFLECVQDMDHENMFWYRQDPGLGLRLIYFSYDVKMKEKGDIPEGYSVSREKKERFSLILESASTNQTSMYLCASRAGDTDTGELFFGEGSRLTVL.

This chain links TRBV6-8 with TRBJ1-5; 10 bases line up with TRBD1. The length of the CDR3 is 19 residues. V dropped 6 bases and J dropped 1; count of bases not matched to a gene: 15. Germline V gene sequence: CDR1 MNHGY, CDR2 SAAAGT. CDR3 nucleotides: TGTGCCAGCAGACCCGGGGACAGGGGATTGATTAAAAGCAATCAGCCCCAGCATTTT. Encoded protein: CASRPGDRGLIKSNQPQHF.

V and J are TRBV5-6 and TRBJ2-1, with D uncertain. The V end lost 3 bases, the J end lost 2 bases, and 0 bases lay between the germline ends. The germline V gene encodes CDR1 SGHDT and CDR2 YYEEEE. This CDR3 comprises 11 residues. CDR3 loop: CASSSYNEQFF. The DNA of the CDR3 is TGTGCCAGCAGCTCCTACAATGAGCAGTTCTTC.

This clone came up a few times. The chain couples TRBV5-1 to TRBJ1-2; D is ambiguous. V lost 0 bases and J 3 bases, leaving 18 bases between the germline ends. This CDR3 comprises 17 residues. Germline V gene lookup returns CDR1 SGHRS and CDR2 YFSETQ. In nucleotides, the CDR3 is TGCGCCAGCAGCTTGGAAAAGATGGAGGGCGGATACTATGGCTACACCTTC. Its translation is CASSLEKMEGGYYGYTF.

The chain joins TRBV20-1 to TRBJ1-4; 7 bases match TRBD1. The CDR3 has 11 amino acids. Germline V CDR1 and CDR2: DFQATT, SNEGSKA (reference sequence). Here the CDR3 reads CSVRDSKKLFF. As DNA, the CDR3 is TGCAGCGTCCGGGACAGTAAAAAACTGTTTTTT.

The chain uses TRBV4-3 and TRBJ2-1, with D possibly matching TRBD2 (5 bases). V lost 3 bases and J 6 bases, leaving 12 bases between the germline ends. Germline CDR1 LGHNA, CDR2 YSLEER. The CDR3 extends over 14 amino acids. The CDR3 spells CASSQERTSNEQFF. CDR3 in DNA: TGCGCCAGCAGCCAGGAGCGGACGAGCAATGAGCAGTTCTTC.

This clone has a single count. DNA of the CDR3: TGTGCCAGCAGATCGGGACGGTTGAACACTGAAGCTTTCTTT. Amino acid sequence: CASRSGRLNTEAFF. The V gene is TRBV5-8, the J gene TRBJ1-1, with D possibly matching TRBD1 (5 bases). V dropped 5 bases and J dropped 0 bases, with 11 bases sitting between them. This CDR3 contains 14 residues. From germline, CDR1 is SGHTS and CDR2 YDEGEE.

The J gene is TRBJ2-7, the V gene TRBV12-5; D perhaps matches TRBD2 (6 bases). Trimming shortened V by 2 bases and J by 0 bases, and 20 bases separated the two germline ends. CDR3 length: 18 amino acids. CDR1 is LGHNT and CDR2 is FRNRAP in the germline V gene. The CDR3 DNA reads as TGTGCTAGTGGTTTGAGTTTTGCGGGGACCCCCAGCTCCTACGAGCAGTACTTC. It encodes CASGLSFAGTPSSYEQYF.

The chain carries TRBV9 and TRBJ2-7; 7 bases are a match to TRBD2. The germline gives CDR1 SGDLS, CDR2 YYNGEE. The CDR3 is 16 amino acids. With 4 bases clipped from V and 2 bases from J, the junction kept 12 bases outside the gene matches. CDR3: CASSSSGTSATYEQYF. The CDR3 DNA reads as TGTGCCAGCAGCTCCTCTGGTACTAGCGCAACCTACGAGCAGTACTTC.

The CDR3 DNA reads TGTGCCAGCAGGGGGAGCTCTGGGGCCAACGTCCTGACTTTC. Its translation: CASRGSSGANVLTF. This sequence joins TRBV5-6 and TRBJ2-6; TRBD2 is a possible D gene (5 bases). The germline V gene has CDR1 SGHDT and CDR2 YYEEEE. Trimming cost V 5 bases and J 0 bases, with 6 bases left between them. CDR3 length: 14 residues. Together with reference TRBV5-6 and TRBJ2-6, the CDR3 gives the full variable domain: DAGVTQSPTHLIKTRGQQVTLRCSPKSGHDTVSWYQQALGQGPQFIFQYYEEEERQRGNFPDRFSGHQFPNYSSELNVNALLLGDSALYLCASRGSSGANVLTFGAGSRLTVL.

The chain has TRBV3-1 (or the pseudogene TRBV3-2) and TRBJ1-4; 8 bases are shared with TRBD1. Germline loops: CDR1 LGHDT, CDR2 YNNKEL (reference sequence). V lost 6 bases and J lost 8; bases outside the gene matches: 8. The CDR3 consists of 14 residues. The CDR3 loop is CASRPDRGGEKLFF. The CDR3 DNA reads TGTGCCAGCAGACCCGACAGGGGAGGGGAAAAACTGTTTTTT.

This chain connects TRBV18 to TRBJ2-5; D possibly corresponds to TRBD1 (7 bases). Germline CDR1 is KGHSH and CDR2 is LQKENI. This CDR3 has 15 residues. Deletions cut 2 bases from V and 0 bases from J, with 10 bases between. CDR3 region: CASSPGGTDQETQYF. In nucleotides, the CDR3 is TGTGCCAGCTCACCAGGCGGGACAGACCAAGAGACCCAGTACTTC.

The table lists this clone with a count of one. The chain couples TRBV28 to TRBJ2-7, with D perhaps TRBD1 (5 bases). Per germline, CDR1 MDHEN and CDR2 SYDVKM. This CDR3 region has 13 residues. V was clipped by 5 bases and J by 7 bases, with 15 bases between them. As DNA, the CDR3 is TGTGCCAGCAGTCCCCAACAGGCCGGAGAGCAGTACTTC. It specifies CASSPQQAGEQYF.

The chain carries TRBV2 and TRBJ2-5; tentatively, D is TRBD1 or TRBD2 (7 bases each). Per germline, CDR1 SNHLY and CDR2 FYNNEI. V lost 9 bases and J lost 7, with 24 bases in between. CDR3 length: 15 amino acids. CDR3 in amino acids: CASAPAGQIRGTQYF. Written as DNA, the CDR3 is TGTGCCAGTGCCCCAGCGGGACAGATAAGAGGGACCCAGTACTTC.

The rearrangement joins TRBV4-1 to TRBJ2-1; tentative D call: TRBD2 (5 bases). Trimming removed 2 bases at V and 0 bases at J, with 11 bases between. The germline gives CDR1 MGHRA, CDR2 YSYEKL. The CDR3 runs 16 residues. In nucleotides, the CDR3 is TGCGCCAGCAGCCAAAGGTCGGCGGGCTCCTACAATGAGCAGTTCTTC. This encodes CASSQRSAGSYNEQFF.

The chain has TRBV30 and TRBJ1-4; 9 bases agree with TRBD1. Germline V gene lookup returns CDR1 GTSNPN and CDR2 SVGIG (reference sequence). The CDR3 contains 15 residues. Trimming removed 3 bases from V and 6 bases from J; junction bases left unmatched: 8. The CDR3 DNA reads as TGTGCCTGGAGCAAAAACAGGGGGCCAGATGAAAAACTGTTTTTT. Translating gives CAWSKNRGPDEKLFF.

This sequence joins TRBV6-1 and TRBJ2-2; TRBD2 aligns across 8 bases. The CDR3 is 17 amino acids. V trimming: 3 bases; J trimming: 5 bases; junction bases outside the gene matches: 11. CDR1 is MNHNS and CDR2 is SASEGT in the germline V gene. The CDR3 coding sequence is TGTGCCAGCAGTGACGTCTGGGAAGCGGGAGATACCGGGGAGCTGTTTTTT. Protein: CASSDVWEAGDTGELFF.

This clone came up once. CDR3 sequence reads: CATNPAGVGTGELFF. As DNA, the CDR3 is TGTGCCACAAACCCTGCGGGAGTTGGCACCGGGGAGCTGTTTTTT. The chain joins TRBV15 to TRBJ2-2; 7 positions agree with TRBD2. CDR3 length: 15 residues. CDR1 LNHNV and CDR2 YYDKDF come from the germline V gene (reference sequence). J was trimmed by 4 bases and V by 9 bases; bases with no gene match: 11. The full variable domain, its missing parts supplied by reference TRBV15 and TRBJ2-2, is DAMVIQNPRYQVTQFGKPVTLSCSQTLNHNVMYWYQQKSSQAPKLLFHYYDKDFNNEADTPDNFQSRRPNTSFCFLDIRSPGLGDTAMYLCATNPAGVGTGELFFGEGSRLTVL.

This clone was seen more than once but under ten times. The CDR3 DNA sequence: TGTGCCAGGAGAGGACAGGTCTACAATGAGCAGTTCTTC. Its protein is CARRGQVYNEQFF. The chain is built from TRBV25-1 and TRBJ2-1, with 7 bases lining up with TRBD1. V lost 9 bases to trimming and J lost 3 bases; unmatched junction nucleotides: 5. The CDR3 has 13 residues. Germline CDR1 reads MGHDK; CDR2 reads SYGVNS.

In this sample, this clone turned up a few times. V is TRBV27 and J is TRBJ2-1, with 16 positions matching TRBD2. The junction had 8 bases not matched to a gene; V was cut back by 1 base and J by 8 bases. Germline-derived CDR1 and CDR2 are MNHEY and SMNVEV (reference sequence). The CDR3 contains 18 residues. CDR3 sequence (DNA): TGTGCCAGCAGTTTATTTGGGACTAGCGGGAGGGCCAATTATGAGCAGTTCTTC. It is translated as CASSLFGTSGRANYEQFF.

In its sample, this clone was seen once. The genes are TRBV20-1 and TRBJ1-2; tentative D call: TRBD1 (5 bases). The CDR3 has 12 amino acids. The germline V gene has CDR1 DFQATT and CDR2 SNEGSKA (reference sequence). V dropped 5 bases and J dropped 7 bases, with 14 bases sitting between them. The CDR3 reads CSAGGADLGYTF. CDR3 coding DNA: TGCAGTGCTGGTGGGGCAGACCTTGGCTACACCTTC.

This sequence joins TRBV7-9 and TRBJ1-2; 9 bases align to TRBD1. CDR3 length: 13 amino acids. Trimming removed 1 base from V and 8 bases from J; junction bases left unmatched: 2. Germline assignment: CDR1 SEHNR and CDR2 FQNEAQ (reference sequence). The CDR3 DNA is TGTGCCAGCAGCTTAGAGACAGGGGGAGGCTACACCTTC. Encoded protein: CASSLETGGGYTF.

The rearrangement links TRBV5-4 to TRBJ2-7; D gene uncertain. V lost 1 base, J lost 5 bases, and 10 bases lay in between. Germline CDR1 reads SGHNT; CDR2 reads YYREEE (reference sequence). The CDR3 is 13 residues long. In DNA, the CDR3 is TGTGCCAGCAGCTTGATCCTCAAGGACGAGCAGTACTTC. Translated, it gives CASSLILKDEQYF.

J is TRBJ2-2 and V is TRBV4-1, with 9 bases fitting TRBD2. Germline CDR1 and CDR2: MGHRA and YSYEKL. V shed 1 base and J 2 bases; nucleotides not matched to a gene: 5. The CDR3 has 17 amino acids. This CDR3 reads CASSQVVAGVNTGELFF. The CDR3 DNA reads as TGCGCCAGCAGCCAAGTGGTAGCGGGAGTAAACACCGGGGAGCTGTTTTTT.

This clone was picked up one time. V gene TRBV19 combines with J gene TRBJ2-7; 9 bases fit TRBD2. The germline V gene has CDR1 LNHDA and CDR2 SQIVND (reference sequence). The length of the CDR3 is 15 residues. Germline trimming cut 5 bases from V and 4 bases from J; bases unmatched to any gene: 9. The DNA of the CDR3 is TGTGCCAGTAGTCCCTGGGGGAGCGGGAGGTACGAGCAGTACTTC. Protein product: CASSPWGSGRYEQYF.

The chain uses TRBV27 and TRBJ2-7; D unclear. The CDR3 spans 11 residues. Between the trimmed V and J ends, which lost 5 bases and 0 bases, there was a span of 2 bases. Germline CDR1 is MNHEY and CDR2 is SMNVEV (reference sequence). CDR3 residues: CASSSSYEQYF. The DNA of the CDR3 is TGTGCCAGCAGTAGCTCCTACGAGCAGTACTTC.

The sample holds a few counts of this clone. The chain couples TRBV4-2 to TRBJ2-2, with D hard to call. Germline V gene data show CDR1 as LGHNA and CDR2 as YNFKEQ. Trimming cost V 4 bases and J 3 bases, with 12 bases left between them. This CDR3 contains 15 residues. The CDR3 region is CASSPTPEYTGELFF. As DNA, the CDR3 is TGTGCCAGCAGCCCTACACCAGAATACACCGGGGAGCTGTTTTTT.

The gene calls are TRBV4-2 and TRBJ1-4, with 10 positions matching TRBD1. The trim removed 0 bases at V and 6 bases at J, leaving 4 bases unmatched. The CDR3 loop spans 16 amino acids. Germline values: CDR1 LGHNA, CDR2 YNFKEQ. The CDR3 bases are TGTGCCAGCAGCCAAGATCGGGGGACAGGGGATGAAAAACTGTTTTTT. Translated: CASSQDRGTGDEKLFF.

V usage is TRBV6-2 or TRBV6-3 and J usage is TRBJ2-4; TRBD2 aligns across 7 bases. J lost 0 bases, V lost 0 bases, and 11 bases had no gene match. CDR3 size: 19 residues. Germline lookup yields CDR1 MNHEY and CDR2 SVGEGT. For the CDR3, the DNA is TGTGCCAGCAGTTACTCTCTAGCGGAGGGCAACCTAGCCAAAAACATTCAGTACTTC. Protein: CASSYSLAEGNLAKNIQYF.